This is a list of T cell receptor beta chains from one sample in a study of OX40 agonist ivuxolimab in advanced cancers. TCRdb keeps only in-frame clones here, not all; method: immunoSEQ multiplex PCR. The top ten hold under 2% of the sample, which has more than 50,000 clones, around 87% seen once. Here the sequenced sample was CD4+ or CD8+ T cells sorted from blood, taken in a trial of the OX40 agonist ivuxolimab. These receptors originate from an adult with an advanced solid tumor such as melanoma, head and neck, liver or kidney cancer. CDR3s leave out the opening cysteine and the closing phenylalanine or tryptophan.

CDR3	V	J
ASSGGQGPKH	TRBV6-1	TRBJ1-5
ASSLAPGQNTEAF	TRBV5-1	TRBJ1-1
ASSQGRETQY	TRBV7-2	TRBJ2-5
ASSYSWGDGYT	TRBV6-5	TRBJ1-2
ASRRTGSYEQY	TRBV27	TRBJ2-7
ASSLRPGGGTEAF	TRBV7-6	TRBJ1-1
ASSISGNTEAF	TRBV19	TRBJ1-1
ASSITGTGTGANVLT	TRBV5-1	TRBJ2-6
ASSLAGGYEQF	TRBV27	TRBJ2-1
ASSEGPRSGAF	TRBV2	TRBJ1-1
ASSYLPGGNTGELF	TRBV6-5	TRBJ2-2
ASSEEGIRPQH	TRBV2	TRBJ1-5
ASSLEASGSTNEQF	TRBV5-8	TRBJ2-1
ASSQGAGGDTGELF	TRBV4-2	TRBJ2-2
ASSQDGRGGMNSPLH	TRBV4-2	TRBJ1-6
ASRPSGDSYEQY	TRBV10-2	TRBJ2-7
ASRELAGVYNEQF	TRBV2	TRBJ2-1
ASSLERGRDYGYT	TRBV5-4	TRBJ1-2
ASSPKAGGLGEQF	TRBV7-2	TRBJ2-1
ASSFSGQGEGYT	TRBV27	TRBJ1-2
ASSRDGGDEKLF	TRBV5-1	TRBJ1-4
ASSVGASGGAIGKNIQY	TRBV9	TRBJ2-4
ASSEEIRSEQY	TRBV2	TRBJ2-7
ASSLWGSGANVLT	TRBV28	TRBJ2-6
ASSLALSYEQY	TRBV7-2	TRBJ2-7
ASSQELFLTGRNEQY	TRBV4-3	TRBJ2-7
ASSPQFNYGYT	TRBV7-9	TRBJ1-2
ASSSPRDRAYEQY	TRBV7-2	TRBJ2-7
ASSPHPPHQNTEAF	TRBV18	TRBJ1-1